This entry concerns a single T cell receptor (beta chain). Clinical histories supplied by participants themselves formed the basis of cohort assignment. Before being deemed recovered, Cohort 3 donors had two negative PCRs, clearance, or symptom resolution. The V gene lost 5 bases and the J gene lost 3 bases, with 10 bases spanning the gap. The CDR3 extends over 14 amino acids. The germline V gene encodes CDR1 KGHDR and CDR2 SFDVKD. The sample comes from a study of blood T cell repertoires in COVID-19. Study details: Samples of COVID-19 (acute and convalescent) were obtained from the United States, Italy and Spain. T cells, B-cell-depleted T cells, or PBMCs supplied cDNA or gDNA.

Measured with immunoSEQ multiplex PCR; TCRdb has only the in-frame clones, and not every one. The sample lists about 170,000 clones, around 78% seen once, with nearly 4.5% in the top ten. The clonotype comes from a woman in her 50s who had recovered from COVID-19. The V and J genes are TRBV24-1 and TRBJ2-1; D perhaps matches TRBD1 (6 bases). Sequencing was performed on PBMCs or T cells enriched from blood (not recorded which). The CDR3 spells CATSVQGIYNEQFF. The CDR3, as DNA: TGTGCCACCAGTGTGCAGGGGATCTACAATGAGCAGTTCTTC.